This entry lists 14 T cell receptor beta chains sequenced from one sample in a study of early stage breast cancer tumors. Clones were read by immunoSEQ multiplex PCR, and TCRdb kept only the in-frame ones, dropping some. The table records tens of thousands of clones, about 83% of them present only once. Sample: blood. These receptor sequences come from a person aged 50-59 years with breast cancer.

The V call is TRBV9, the J call TRBJ1-2; a weak D match, TRBD1 (6 bases). The germline V and J ends were trimmed by 3 bases and 8 bases, with 14 bases remaining between them. The length of the CDR3 is 13 residues. From germline, CDR1 is SGDLS and CDR2 YYNGEE. For the CDR3, the DNA is TGTGCCAGCAGCGCGACCGGAGGGGGGGGCTACACCTTC. Encoded protein: CASSATGGGGYTF.

CDR3 amino acids: CASSQGRLRGLNEQFF. DNA for the CDR3: TGTGCCAGCAGCCAGGGAAGACTCCGAGGGTTAAATGAGCAGTTCTTC. The chain uses TRBV7-8 and TRBJ2-1; D may match TRBD1 or TRBD2 (5 bases each). Trimming stripped 5 bases from V and 7 bases from J, with 21 bases between. The CDR3 runs 16 residues. Germline loops: CDR1 SGHVS, CDR2 FQNEAQ.

This chain uses TRBV19 with TRBJ1-5, with 8 bases fitting TRBD1. V was clipped by 8 bases and J by 4 bases; unmatched bases: 4. This CDR3 is 13 amino acids long. In germline, CDR1 is LNHDA, CDR2 SQIVND (reference sequence). CDR3 nucleotides: TGTGCCAGTGGACAGGGACGTAATCAGCCCCAGCATTTT. It encodes CASGQGRNQPQHF.

The DNA of the CDR3 is TGTGCCATCAGTGCCAGCGGAGGTTCGGGAAATCAGCCCCAGCATTTT. Translation gives CAISASGGSGNQPQHF. The chain has TRBV10-3 and TRBJ1-5; D gene uncertain. This CDR3 spans 16 amino acids. Trimming shortened V by 4 bases and J by 4 bases, and 17 bases separated the two germline ends. CDR1 and CDR2 from the germline V gene are ENHRY and SYGVKD.

This chain connects TRBV6-5 to TRBJ1-3; D is undetermined. The CDR3 extends over 15 amino acids. Trimming shortened V by 4 bases and J by 0 bases, and 10 bases separated the two germline ends. Germline CDR1 MNHEY, CDR2 SVGAGI. Written as DNA, the CDR3 is TGTGCCAGCAGTTTACGGATCAGCTCTGGAAACACCATATATTTT. Amino acid sequence: CASSLRISSGNTIYF.

To note about this clone: Sequence at one end of the junction differs from germline and may be a read error. This chain links TRBV4-2 with TRBJ2-7; 10 positions agree with TRBD2. Germline assignment: CDR1 LGHNA and CDR2 YNFKEQ. This CDR3 is built from 16 residues. CDR3 bases: TGTACCAGCAGACCTGCCGGACTAGCGGAAAACTACGAGCAGTACTTC. The encoded protein is CTSRPAGLAENYEQYF.

A single count supports this clone. The genes are TRBV7-8 and TRBJ1-2, with D possibly TRBD1 on 5 matching bases. Looked up from germline, CDR1 is SGHVS and CDR2 is FQNEAQ. The V and J ends lost 1 base and 1 base respectively, with 16 bases between them. This CDR3 is built from 17 residues. The CDR3 DNA reads TGTGCCAGCAGCTTAGAATGGGGGGTGGGCCTTAACTATGGCTACACCTTC. Its protein is CASSLEWGVGLNYGYTF.

This chain joins TRBV5-1 and TRBJ2-5; TRBD2 matches at 7 bases. With V trimmed by 0 bases and J by 1 base, 0 bases remained unmatched. This CDR3 region has 14 residues. Germline V CDR1 and CDR2: SGHRS, YFSETQ. The CDR3 here is CASSLGTSQETQYF. The CDR3 nucleotides read TGCGCCAGCAGCTTGGGGACTAGCCAAGAGACCCAGTACTTC.

V usage is TRBV7-2 and J usage is TRBJ1-1; TRBD1 agrees at 7 bases. In germline, CDR1 is SGHTA, CDR2 FQGNSA. CDR3 length: 13 residues. V was clipped by 7 bases and J by 4 bases; unmatched bases: 6. The CDR3 bases are TGTGCCAGCACCCCGACAGGGCTCACTGAAGCTTTCTTT. This translates into CASTPTGLTEAFF.

The chain carries TRBV5-1 and TRBJ2-6; no clear D gene. The CDR3 spans 12 residues. The germline V gene has CDR1 SGHRS and CDR2 YFSETQ. The ends were cut back, 7 bases at V and 1 base at J, with 3 bases in the middle. The DNA of the CDR3 is TGCGCCAGCCTGTCTGGGGCCAACGTCCTGACTTTC. Protein sequence: CASLSGANVLTF.

The genes are TRBV2 and TRBJ1-1, with 10 bases fitting TRBD1. The CDR3 extends over 16 amino acids. The V gene end was trimmed by 9 bases and the J gene end by 0 bases; junction bases not matched to a gene: 10. Germline V CDR1 and CDR2: SNHLY, FYNNEI. The CDR3 sequence: CARSLSTGGMNTEAFF. DNA for the CDR3: TGTGCCAGGTCTCTGTCGACAGGGGGCATGAACACTGAAGCTTTCTTT.

This chain links TRBV27 with TRBJ1-2; 9 nucleotides line up with TRBD1. V gave up 3 bases and J gave up 3 bases; unmatched junction bases: 2. Germline assignment: CDR1 MNHEY and CDR2 SMNVEV (reference sequence). This CDR3 has 14 amino acids. DNA of the CDR3: TGTGCCAGCAGTTTTGACAGGGGGGACTATGGCTACACCTTC. Translated: CASSFDRGDYGYTF.

The CDR3 region has the DNA TGTGCCAGCAGCCAAGGAGAGAACACTGAAGCTTTCTTT. It is translated as CASSQGENTEAFF. The V call is TRBV11-3, the J call TRBJ1-1; D is ambiguous. Per germline, CDR1 SGHNT and CDR2 YENEEA. This CDR3 region has 13 residues. V was shortened by 5 bases and J by 1 base, with 8 bases between the two germline ends. The whole variable domain, remainder taken from reference TRBV11-3 and TRBJ1-1, is EAGVVQSPRYKIIEKKQPVAFWCNPISGHNTLYWYLQNLGQGPELLIRYENEEAVDDSQLPKDRFSAERLKGVDSTLKIQPAELGDSAVYLCASSQGENTEAFFGQGTRLTVV.

The gene calls are TRBV29-1 and TRBJ1-2; D is ambiguous. V shed 4 bases and J shed 4 bases, with 16 bases lying between them. The germline V gene encodes CDR1 SQVTM and CDR2 ANQGSEA. This CDR3 contains 14 residues. As DNA, the CDR3 is TGCAGCGTTGTTCCGAGGGAACTTTTCTATGGCTACACCTTC. This translates into CSVVPRELFYGYTF.